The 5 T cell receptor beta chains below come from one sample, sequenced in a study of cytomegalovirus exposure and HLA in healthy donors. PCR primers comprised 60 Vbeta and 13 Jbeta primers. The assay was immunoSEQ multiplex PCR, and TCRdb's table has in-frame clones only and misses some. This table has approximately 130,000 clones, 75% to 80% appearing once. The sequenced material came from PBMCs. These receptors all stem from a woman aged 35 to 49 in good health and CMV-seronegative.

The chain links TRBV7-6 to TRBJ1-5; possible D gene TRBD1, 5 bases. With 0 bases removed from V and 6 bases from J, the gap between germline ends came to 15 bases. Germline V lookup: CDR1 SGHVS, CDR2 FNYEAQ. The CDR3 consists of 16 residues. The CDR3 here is CASSLASSQGSQPQHF. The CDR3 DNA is TGTGCCAGCAGCTTAGCGAGTTCGCAGGGCAGTCAGCCCCAGCATTTT.

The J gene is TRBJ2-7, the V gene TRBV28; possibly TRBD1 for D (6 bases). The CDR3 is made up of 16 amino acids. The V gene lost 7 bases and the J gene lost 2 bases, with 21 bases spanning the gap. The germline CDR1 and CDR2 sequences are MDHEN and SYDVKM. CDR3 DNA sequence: TGTGCCAGCATTTCCCTGGGGGCTTATGAGGCCTACGAGCAGTACTTC. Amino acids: CASISLGAYEAYEQYF. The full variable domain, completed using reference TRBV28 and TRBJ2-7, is DVKVTQSSRYLVKRTGEKVFLECVQDMDHENMFWYRQDPGLGLRLIYFSYDVKMKEKGDIPEGYSVSREKKERFSLILESASTNQTSMYLCASISLGAYEAYEQYFGPGTRLTVT.

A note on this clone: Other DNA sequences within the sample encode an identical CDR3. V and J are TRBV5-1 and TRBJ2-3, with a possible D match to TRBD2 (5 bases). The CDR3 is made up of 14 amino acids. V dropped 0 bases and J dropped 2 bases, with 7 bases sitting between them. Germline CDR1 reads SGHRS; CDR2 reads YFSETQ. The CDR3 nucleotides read TGCGCCAGCAGCTTGGAGGACTCCACAGATACGCAGTATTTT. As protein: CASSLEDSTDTQYF.

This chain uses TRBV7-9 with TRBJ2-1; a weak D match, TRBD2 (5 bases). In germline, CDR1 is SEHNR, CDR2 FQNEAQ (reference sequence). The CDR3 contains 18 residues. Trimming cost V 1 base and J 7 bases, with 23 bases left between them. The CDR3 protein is CASSLDFNVGVSTNEQFF. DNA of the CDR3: TGTGCCAGCAGCTTAGACTTTAACGTGGGAGTCTCTACGAATGAGCAGTTCTTC.

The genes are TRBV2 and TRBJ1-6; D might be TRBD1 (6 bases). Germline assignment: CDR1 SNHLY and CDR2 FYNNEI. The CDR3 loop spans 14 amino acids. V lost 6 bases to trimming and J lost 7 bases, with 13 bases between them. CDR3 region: CASSGQSQNSPLHF. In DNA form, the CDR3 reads TGTGCCAGCAGCGGACAGAGCCAAAATTCACCCCTCCACTTT.